The 27 T cell receptor beta chains below all came from one sample that was sequenced in a study of Graves' ophthalmopathy and Graves' hyperthyroidism. Researchers took RNA transcripts and amplified TCR beta CDR3 regions from them. HTBI-primed RT-PCR formed the first round, and a multiplex PCR formed the second. TCRdb reanalysed the multiplex PCR reads using MiXCR and keeps one entry per CDR3 protein. The sample lists roughly 160,000 distinct CDR3 sequences, 39% seen once, with over 7% in the top ten. The material sequenced was peripheral blood. Receptor source: a man aged 25-40 years with Graves' ophthalmopathy.

The chain has TRBV5-1 and TRBJ1-1; TRBD1 might be the D (6 bases). Germline V gives CDR1 SGHRS, CDR2 YFSETQ. Trimming pared 3 bases from V and 10 bases from J, leaving 10 bases between. This CDR3 region has 11 residues. The CDR3 nucleotides read TGCGCCAGCAGCTGGAGAGGGGGAGCTTTCTTT. It encodes CASSWRGGAFF.

The chain joins TRBV12-3 or TRBV12-4 to TRBJ2-4, with 9 bases aligning to TRBD2. The CDR3 runs 13 residues. V was pared by 5 bases and J by 7 bases, with 3 bases of the junction left unmatched. The CDR3 sequence is CASSPRGGNIQYF. Written as DNA, the CDR3 is TGTGCCAGCAGTCCGCGGGGGGGCAACATTCAGTACTTC.

This clonotype occurred many times. The chain recombines TRBV19 with TRBJ1-3; D not certain. There are 18 residues in the CDR3. Looked up from germline, CDR1 is LNHDA and CDR2 is SQIVND (reference sequence). V lost 3 bases and J lost 0, with 18 bases in between. As DNA, the CDR3 is TGTGCCAGTAGTATCCGGGATTTTCCTCATAACTCTGGAAACACCATATATTTT. Its translation: CASSIRDFPHNSGNTIYF.

This rearrangement joins TRBV12-3 or TRBV12-4 to TRBJ1-2; D is perhaps TRBD1 (5 bases). CDR3 length: 15 residues. The V and J ends lost 3 bases and 3 bases respectively, with 14 bases between them. The CDR3 here is CASSLRGARDYGYTF. The CDR3 DNA reads TGTGCCAGCAGTTTGCGCGGGGCTCGAGACTATGGCTACACCTTC.

This clonotype was observed a handful of times. This chain uses TRBV6-1 with TRBJ1-1; maybe TRBD1 (6 bases). This CDR3 is 15 amino acids long. CDR1 and CDR2 (germline): MNHNS, SASEGT. Trimming left V 2 bases short and J 4 bases short, with 14 bases between. The CDR3: CASSEPGGVSTEAFF. The CDR3 DNA sequence: TGTGCCAGCAGTGAACCTGGGGGCGTTAGCACTGAAGCTTTCTTT.

In DNA form, the CDR3 reads TGTGCCAGTACGACAGCCTCCTACGAGCAGTACTTC. Translated, it gives CASTTASYEQYF. V is TRBV28 and J is TRBJ2-7; D is perhaps TRBD1 (5 bases). This CDR3 comprises 12 residues. The V and J ends lost 9 bases and 0 bases respectively, with 9 bases between them. Germline CDR1 and CDR2: MDHEN and SYDVKM.

The V call is TRBV20-1, the J call TRBJ1-1, with D possibly matching TRBD1 (5 bases). The ends were cut back, 3 bases at V and 4 bases at J, with 12 bases in the middle. Looked up from germline, CDR1 is DFQATT and CDR2 is SNEGSKA (reference sequence). This CDR3 spans 13 amino acids. The CDR3: CSASGGLGTEAFF. CDR3 nucleotides: TGCAGTGCTAGTGGGGGGTTAGGCACTGAAGCTTTCTTT.

A few counts support this clonotype. CDR3 nucleotide sequence: TGTGCCAGCAGCTTCTACAGGGCCGTCTCTGGAAACACCATATATTTT. It encodes CASSFYRAVSGNTIYF. The J gene is TRBJ1-3, the V gene TRBV11-2; possible D gene TRBD1, 6 bases. Germline V gene sequence: CDR1 SGHAT, CDR2 FQNNGV. This CDR3 region has 16 residues. The germline V and J ends were trimmed by 3 bases and 0 bases, with 12 bases remaining between them. Together with reference TRBV11-2 and TRBJ1-3, the CDR3 gives the full variable domain: EAGVAQSPRYKIIEKRQSVAFWCNPISGHATLYWYQQILGQGPKLLIQFQNNGVVDDSQLPKDRFSAERLKGVDSTLKIQPAKLEDSAVYLCASSFYRAVSGNTIYFGEGSWLTVV.

This clonotype appeared a few times. The chain couples TRBV2 to TRBJ2-5; D might be TRBD2 (6 bases). The CDR3 loop spans 13 amino acids. The germline V gene has CDR1 SNHLY and CDR2 FYNNEI. Trimming removed 8 bases at V and 0 bases at J, with 10 bases between. CDR3 sequence: CASRRGNQETQYF. The CDR3 coding sequence is TGTGCCAGCCGTCGGGGGAACCAAGAGACCCAGTACTTC. The full variable domain, rest sourced from reference TRBV2 and TRBJ2-5, is EPEVTQTPSHQVTQMGQEVILRCVPISNHLYFYWYRQILGQKVEFLVSFYNNEISEKSEIFDDQFSVERPDGSNFTLKIRSTKLEDSAMYFCASRRGNQETQYFGPGTRLLVL.

The chain joins TRBV5-6 to TRBJ2-7; weak D call: TRBD1 (5 bases). Per germline, CDR1 SGHDT and CDR2 YYEEEE. V lost 0 bases, J lost 2 bases, and 12 bases lay in between. CDR3 size: 15 residues. The DNA of the CDR3 is TGTGCCAGCAGCTTGGTTACAGGAGCCCCCTACGAGCAGTACTTC. Its translation: CASSLVTGAPYEQYF.

The CDR3 reads CASKLGTSGTPETGELFF. CDR3 DNA sequence: TGCGCCAGCAAACTCGGGACTAGCGGGACGCCGGAGACCGGGGAGCTGTTTTTT. The chain has TRBV10-1 and TRBJ2-2, with TRBD2 matching over 13 bases. Trimming at V came to 7 bases and at J to 5 bases, leaving 13 bases not matched to a gene. From germline, CDR1 is WNHNN and CDR2 SYGVQD (reference sequence). CDR3 length equals 18 residues.

This clonotype has a handful of counts. The genes are TRBV19 and TRBJ1-1; no reliable D call. The V gene's germline CDR1 is LNHDA and CDR2 SQIVND (reference sequence). The CDR3 loop spans 14 amino acids. The germline V and J ends were trimmed by 10 bases and 4 bases, with 19 bases remaining between them. This CDR3 reads CATTKRQGSTEAFF. Written as DNA, the CDR3 is TGTGCCACTACGAAGAGACAAGGTTCCACTGAAGCTTTCTTT.

A few counts support this clonotype. V is TRBV12-3 or TRBV12-4 and J is TRBJ2-2; 10 bases match TRBD1. Trimming removed 6 bases from V and 4 bases from J; junction bases left unmatched: 8. This CDR3 is built from 16 residues. This CDR3 reads CASRTDRGRGTGELFF. CDR3 DNA sequence: TGTGCCAGCAGAACCGACAGGGGGCGAGGCACCGGGGAGCTGTTTTTT.

The sample holds many counts of this clonotype. V usage is TRBV11-3 and J usage is TRBJ1-1; D is undetermined. Germline loops: CDR1 SGHNT, CDR2 YENEEA. V lost 5 bases, J lost 0 bases, and 10 bases lay in between. The CDR3 totals 14 residues. CDR3 coding DNA: TGTGCCAGCAGCGCCGGGGATGTGAACACTGAAGCTTTCTTT. As protein: CASSAGDVNTEAFF.

This clonotype was seen a single time. The junction departs from germline at one end; a sequencing error may be responsible. The CDR3 is CASTHSGRGDEQHF. The CDR3 DNA sequence: TGTGCCAGCACTCATAGCGGGAGGGGCGACGAGCAGCACTTC. The chain has TRBV12-3 or TRBV12-4 and TRBJ2-7; 11 bases fit TRBD2. CDR3 length: 14 amino acids.

In this sample, this clonotype turned up many times. The chain couples TRBV7-8 to TRBJ1-1; D remains ambiguous. The germline V gene encodes CDR1 SGHVS and CDR2 FQNEAQ. Trimming left V 1 base short and J 0 bases short, with 9 bases between. The CDR3 is 15 residues long. The CDR3 DNA reads TGTGCCAGCAGCTTAGAGGCACATCTGAACACTGAAGCTTTCTTT. This gives the protein CASSLEAHLNTEAFF.

This clonotype was seen repeatedly, ten times or more. The chain couples TRBV3-1 to TRBJ2-7; D perhaps matches TRBD2 (6 bases). The CDR3 spans 13 residues. CDR1 is LGHDT, CDR2 YNNKEL, per germline (reference sequence). Trimming removed 4 bases at V and 6 bases at J, with 13 bases between. In nucleotides, the CDR3 is TGTGCCAGCAGCCGGGTGGAGGGGCGCGAGCAGTACTTC. This gives the protein CASSRVEGREQYF.

This clonotype was seen at least ten times. The chain is built from TRBV6-2 or TRBV6-3 and TRBJ2-7; D remains unclear. This CDR3 is 15 amino acids long. V was shortened by 3 bases and J by 0 bases, with 12 bases between the two germline ends. CDR1 and CDR2 (germline): MNHEY, SVGEGT. The CDR3 sequence is CASSYWVGLSYEQYF. The CDR3 DNA reads as TGTGCCAGCAGTTATTGGGTGGGCCTCTCCTACGAGCAGTACTTC.

This chain connects TRBV10-3 to TRBJ2-7; D is perhaps TRBD1 (6 bases). The CDR3 loop spans 12 amino acids. Germline loops: CDR1 ENHRY, CDR2 SYGVKD. Trimming stripped 6 bases from V and 4 bases from J, with 10 bases between. The CDR3 loop reads CAISRGSYEQYF. The CDR3, as DNA: TGTGCCATCAGCAGGGGTTCATACGAGCAGTACTTC.

This clonotype was counted at least ten times. The chain couples TRBV28 to TRBJ1-1, with 12 bases aligning to TRBD1. In germline, CDR1 is MDHEN, CDR2 SYDVKM. V was pared by 6 bases and J by 6 bases, with 5 bases of the junction left unmatched. The CDR3 contains 14 residues. This CDR3 is CASSRGQGASEAFF. The CDR3 nucleotides are TGTGCCAGCAGCCGGGGACAGGGGGCATCTGAAGCTTTCTTT. Full variable domain (rest looked up from reference TRBV28 and TRBJ1-1): DVKVTQSSRYLVKRTGEKVFLECVQDMDHENMFWYRQDPGLGLRLIYFSYDVKMKEKGDIPEGYSVSREKKERFSLILESASTNQTSMYLCASSRGQGASEAFFGQGTRLTVV.

This clonotype was detected only once. This sequence joins TRBV24-1 and TRBJ2-5; 7 bases match TRBD1. This CDR3 has 15 amino acids. Germline V lookup: CDR1 KGHDR, CDR2 SFDVKD. V gave up 3 bases and J gave up 2 bases; unmatched junction bases: 5. Here the CDR3 reads CATSDPSTGQETQYF. In nucleotides, the CDR3 is TGTGCCACCAGTGATCCATCGACAGGGCAAGAGACCCAGTACTTC.

There are many counts of this clonotype. The J gene is TRBJ1-5, the V gene TRBV6-5, with D maybe TRBD1 (6 bases). V was shortened by 2 bases and J by 4 bases, with 12 bases between the two germline ends. The CDR3 extends over 15 amino acids. Germline lookup yields CDR1 MNHEY and CDR2 SVGAGI. CDR3 DNA sequence: TGTGCCAGCAGTTACGCAGGGGCCACGAATCAGCCCCAGCATTTT. Protein product: CASSYAGATNQPQHF.

The table lists this clonotype with a count of one. The chain carries TRBV14 and TRBJ2-2; no clear D. Looked up from germline, CDR1 is SGHDN and CDR2 is FVKESK. Trimming removed 0 bases at V and 7 bases at J, with 6 bases between. This CDR3 contains 13 residues. The CDR3 DNA follows: TGTGCCAGCAGCCAAGATCCCAACGGGGAGCTGTTTTTT. Translating gives CASSQDPNGELFF.

This clonotype occurred many times. The chain joins TRBV11-2 to TRBJ2-5, with 8 bases matching TRBD1. This CDR3 has 18 amino acids. Germline V lookup: CDR1 SGHAT, CDR2 FQNNGV. J gave up 4 bases and V 6 bases, and 19 bases lay outside the gene matches. The CDR3 DNA is TGTGCCAGCAGTTACTTAGAACAGGGCAGGGGGCCGCGAGAGACCCAGTACTTC. It codes for CASSYLEQGRGPRETQYF.

This clonotype was seen ten or more times. V usage is TRBV7-2 and J usage is TRBJ2-7; D is perhaps TRBD1 (6 bases). Trimming removed 5 bases from V and 4 bases from J, with 15 bases in between. Per the germline V gene, CDR1 is SGHTA and CDR2 is FQGNSA. This CDR3 region has 14 residues. Written as DNA, the CDR3 is TGTGCCAGCAGCCACCCCGGGACAAATTACGAGCAGTACTTC. Translation: CASSHPGTNYEQYF.

This clonotype has at least ten counts. The V and J genes are TRBV28 and TRBJ2-7; 7 bases agree with TRBD1. Looked up from germline, CDR1 is MDHEN and CDR2 is SYDVKM. The CDR3 length is 14 residues. V lost 8 bases, J lost 3 bases, and 10 bases stayed unmatched. The CDR3 is CASLDRASLYEQYF. The DNA for the CDR3 is TGTGCCAGCCTTGACAGGGCTTCCCTCTACGAGCAGTACTTC. Looking up the rest from reference TRBV28 and TRBJ2-7 gives the full variable domain: DVKVTQSSRYLVKRTGEKVFLECVQDMDHENMFWYRQDPGLGLRLIYFSYDVKMKEKGDIPEGYSVSREKKERFSLILESASTNQTSMYLCASLDRASLYEQYFGPGTRLTVT.

The V and J genes are TRBV7-2 and TRBJ1-2; TRBD1 aligns across 11 bases. The junction had 3 bases not matched to a gene; V was cut back by 4 bases and J by 2 bases. Germline CDR1 and CDR2: SGHTA and FQGNSA. The CDR3 loop spans 15 amino acids. The CDR3: CASSSDRGRNYGYTF. The CDR3 nucleotides are TGTGCCAGCAGCTCGGACAGGGGGCGCAACTATGGCTACACCTTC.